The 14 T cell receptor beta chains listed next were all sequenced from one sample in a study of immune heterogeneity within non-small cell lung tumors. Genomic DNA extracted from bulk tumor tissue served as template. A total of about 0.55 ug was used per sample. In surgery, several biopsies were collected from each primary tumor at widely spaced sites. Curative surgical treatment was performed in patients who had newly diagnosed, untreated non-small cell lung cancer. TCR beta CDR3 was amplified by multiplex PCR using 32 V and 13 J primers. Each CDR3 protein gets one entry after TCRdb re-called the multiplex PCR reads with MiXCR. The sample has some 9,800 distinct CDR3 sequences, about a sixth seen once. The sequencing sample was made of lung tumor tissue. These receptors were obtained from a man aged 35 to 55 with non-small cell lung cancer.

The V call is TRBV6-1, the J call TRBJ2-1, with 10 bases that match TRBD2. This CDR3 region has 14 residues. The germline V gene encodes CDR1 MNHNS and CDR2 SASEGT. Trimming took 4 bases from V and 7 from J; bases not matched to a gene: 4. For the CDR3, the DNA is TGTGCCAGCAGTGGAGGACTAGCGGCTAATGAGCAGTTCTTC. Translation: CASSGGLAANEQFF.

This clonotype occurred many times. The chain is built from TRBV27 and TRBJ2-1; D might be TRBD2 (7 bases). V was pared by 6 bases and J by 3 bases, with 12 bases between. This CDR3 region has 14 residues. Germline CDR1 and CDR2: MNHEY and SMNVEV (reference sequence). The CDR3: CASREGGDYNEQFF. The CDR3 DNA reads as TGTGCCAGCAGAGAAGGGGGGGACTACAATGAGCAGTTCTTC.

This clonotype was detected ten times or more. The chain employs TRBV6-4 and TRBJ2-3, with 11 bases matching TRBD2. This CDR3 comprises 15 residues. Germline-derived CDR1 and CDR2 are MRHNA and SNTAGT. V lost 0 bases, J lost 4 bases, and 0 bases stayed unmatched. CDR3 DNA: TGTGCCAGCAGTGACTCTAGCGGGGGGGCAGATACGCAGTATTTT. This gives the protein CASSDSSGGADTQYF.

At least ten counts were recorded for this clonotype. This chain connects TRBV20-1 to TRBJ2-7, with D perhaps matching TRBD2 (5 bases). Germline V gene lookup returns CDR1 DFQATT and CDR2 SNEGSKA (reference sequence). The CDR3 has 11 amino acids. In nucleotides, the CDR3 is TGCAGGGTGGAGAGGGCCGATGAGCAGTACTTC. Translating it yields CRVERADEQYF.

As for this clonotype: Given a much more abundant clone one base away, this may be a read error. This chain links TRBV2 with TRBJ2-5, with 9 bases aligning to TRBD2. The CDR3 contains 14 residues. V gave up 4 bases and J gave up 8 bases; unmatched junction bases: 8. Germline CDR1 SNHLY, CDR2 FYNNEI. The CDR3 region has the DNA TGTGCCAGCAGTGGGGTAGCGGGGGTGAAAACCCAGTACTTC. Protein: CASSGVAGVKTQYF. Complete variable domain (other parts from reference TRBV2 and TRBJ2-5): EPEVTQTPSHQVTQMGQEVILRCVPISNHLYFYWYRQILGQKVEFLVSFYNNEISEKSEIFDDQFSVERPDGSNFTLKIRSTKLEDSAMYFCASSGVAGVKTQYFGPGTRLLVL.

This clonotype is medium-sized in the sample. The CDR3 sequence: CASSYSPTSGRGGNEQFF. The DNA of the CDR3 is TGTGCCAGCAGTTACTCCCCGACTAGCGGGAGGGGTGGGAATGAGCAGTTCTTC. The chain links TRBV6-5 to TRBJ2-1; 14 bases fit TRBD2. The V gene end was trimmed by 0 bases and the J gene end by 7 bases; junction bases not matched to a gene: 8. Germline CDR1 is MNHEY and CDR2 is SVGAGI. This CDR3 region has 18 residues.

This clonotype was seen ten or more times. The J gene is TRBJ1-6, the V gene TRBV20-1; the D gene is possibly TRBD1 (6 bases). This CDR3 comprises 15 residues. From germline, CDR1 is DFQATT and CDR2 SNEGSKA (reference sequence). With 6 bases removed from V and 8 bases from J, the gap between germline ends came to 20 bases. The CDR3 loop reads CSATPEQGLDSPLHF. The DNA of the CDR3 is TGCAGTGCAACGCCGGAACAGGGACTCGATTCACCCCTCCACTTT.

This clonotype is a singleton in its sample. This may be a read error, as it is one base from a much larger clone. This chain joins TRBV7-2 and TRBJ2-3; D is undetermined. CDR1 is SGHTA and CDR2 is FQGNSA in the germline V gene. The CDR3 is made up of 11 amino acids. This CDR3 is CASSSTDPQYF. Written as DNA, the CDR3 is TGTGCCAGCAGCTCCACAGATCCGCAGTATTTT. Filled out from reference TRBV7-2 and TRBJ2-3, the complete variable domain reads GAGVSQSPSNKVTEKGKDVELRCDPISGHTALYWYRQSLGQGLEFLIYFQGNSAPDKSGLPSDRFSAERTGGSVSTLTIQRTQQEDSAVYLCASSSTDPQYFGPGTRLTVL.

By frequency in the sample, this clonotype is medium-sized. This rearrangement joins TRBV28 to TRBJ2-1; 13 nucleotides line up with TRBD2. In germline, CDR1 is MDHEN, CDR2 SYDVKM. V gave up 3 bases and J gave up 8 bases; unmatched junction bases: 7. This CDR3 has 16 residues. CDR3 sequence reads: CASSLLTSGRRDEQFF. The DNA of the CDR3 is TGTGCCAGCAGTTTGTTGACTAGCGGGAGGAGGGATGAGCAGTTCTTC.

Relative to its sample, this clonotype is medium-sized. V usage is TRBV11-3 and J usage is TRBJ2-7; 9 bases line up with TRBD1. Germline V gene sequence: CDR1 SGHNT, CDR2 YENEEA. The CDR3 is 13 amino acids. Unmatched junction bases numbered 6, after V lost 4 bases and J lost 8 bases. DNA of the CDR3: TGTGCCAGCAGCTCCGGGACAGGGTCCCAGCAGTACTTC. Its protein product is CASSSGTGSQQYF.

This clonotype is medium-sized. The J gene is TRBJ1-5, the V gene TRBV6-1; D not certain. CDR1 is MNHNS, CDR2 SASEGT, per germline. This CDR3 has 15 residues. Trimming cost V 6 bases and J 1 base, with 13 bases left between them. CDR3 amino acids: CASRLQEISNQPQHF. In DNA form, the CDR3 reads TGTGCCAGCAGGTTACAAGAAATAAGCAATCAGCCCCAGCATTTT.

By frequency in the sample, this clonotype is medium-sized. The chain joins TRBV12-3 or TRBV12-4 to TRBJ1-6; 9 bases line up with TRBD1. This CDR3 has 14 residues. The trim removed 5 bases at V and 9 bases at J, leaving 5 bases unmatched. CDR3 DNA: TGTGCCAGCAGTCCCGGGACAGGGAGTTCACCCCTCCACTTT. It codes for CASSPGTGSSPLHF.

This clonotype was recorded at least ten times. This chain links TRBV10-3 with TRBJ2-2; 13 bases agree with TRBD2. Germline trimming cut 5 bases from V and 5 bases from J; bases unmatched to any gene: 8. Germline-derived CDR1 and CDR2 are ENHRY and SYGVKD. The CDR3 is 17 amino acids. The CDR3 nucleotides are TGTGCCATCAGTAGGACTAGCGGGAGTATGGTAACCGGGGAGCTGTTTTTT. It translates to CAISRTSGSMVTGELFF.

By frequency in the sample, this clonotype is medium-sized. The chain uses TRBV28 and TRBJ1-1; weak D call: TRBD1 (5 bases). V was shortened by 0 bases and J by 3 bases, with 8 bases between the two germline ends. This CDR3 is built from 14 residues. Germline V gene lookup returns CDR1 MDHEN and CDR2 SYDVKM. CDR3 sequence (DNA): TGTGCCAGCAGTTTATGGGGGGGTGACACTGAAGCTTTCTTT. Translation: CASSLWGGDTEAFF.